This T cell receptor beta chain derives from a study of T cell changes during pregnancy in multiple sclerosis. Generated by immunoSEQ multiplex PCR, the TCRdb table keeps only in-frame clones and is missing some. The data hold around 120,000 clones, with roughly nine tenths observed a single time. The CDR3 is made up of 16 amino acids. Unmatched junction bases numbered 10, after V lost 0 bases and J lost 7 bases. In germline, CDR1 is SGDLS, CDR2 YYNGEE. The source of this sequence is a female donor with multiple sclerosis, enrolled in a pregnancy study. This sample comprised peripheral blood, obtained after pregnancy. The genes are TRBV9 and TRBJ2-1, with TRBD2 identical over 7 bases. For the CDR3, the DNA is TGTGCCAGCAGCGTAGCTTGGGGGGGTGGTCAAAATGAGCAGTTCTTC. Protein sequence: CASSVAWGGGQNEQFF.